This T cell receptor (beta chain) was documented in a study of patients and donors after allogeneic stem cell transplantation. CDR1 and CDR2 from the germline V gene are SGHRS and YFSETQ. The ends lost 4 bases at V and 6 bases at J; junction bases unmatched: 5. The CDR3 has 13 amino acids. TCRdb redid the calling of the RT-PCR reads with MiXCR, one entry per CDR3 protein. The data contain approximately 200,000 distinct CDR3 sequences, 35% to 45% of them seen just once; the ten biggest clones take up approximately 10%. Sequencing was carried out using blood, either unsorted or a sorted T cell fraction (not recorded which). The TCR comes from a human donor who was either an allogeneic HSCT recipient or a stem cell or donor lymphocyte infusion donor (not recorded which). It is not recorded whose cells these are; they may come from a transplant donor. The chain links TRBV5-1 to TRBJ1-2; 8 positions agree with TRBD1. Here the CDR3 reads CASSGSGGDGYTF. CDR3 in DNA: TGCGCCAGCAGCGGGTCAGGGGGCGATGGCTACACCTTC.